The 23 T cell receptor beta chains below come from one sample, sequenced in a study of yellow fever vaccine responses in identical twins. MiXCR, run by TCRdb on the RT-PCR reads, gives a single entry per CDR3 protein. The sample yields over a thousand distinct CDR3 sequences, roughly 92% seen once. Sequencing was performed on T cells from blood (PBMCs), unsorted or a sorted subset (not recorded which), taken before or after yellow fever vaccination (not recorded which). These receptors originate from a woman younger than 35 who received the yellow fever vaccine.

The chain combines TRBV5-4 with TRBJ2-4, with D perhaps TRBD1 or TRBD2 (5 bases each). The V end lost 0 bases, the J end lost 5 bases, and 6 bases lay between the germline ends. This CDR3 spans 13 amino acids. The germline V gene encodes CDR1 SGHNT and CDR2 YYREEE (reference sequence). The CDR3 sequence is CASSLGGENIQYF. CDR3 DNA: TGTGCCAGCAGCTTGGGAGGGGAAAACATTCAGTACTTC.

The chain couples TRBV11-2 to TRBJ2-5; TRBD2 aligns across 7 bases. The CDR3 extends over 15 amino acids. V lost 5 bases and J lost 4; bases outside the gene matches: 10. Germline values: CDR1 SGHAT, CDR2 FQNNGV. DNA for the CDR3: TGTGCCAGCAGCGAGCGACATAGGGAGGGAGAGACCCAGTACTTC. It translates to CASSERHREGETQYF.

The chain couples TRBV7-2 to TRBJ2-4; D is perhaps TRBD1 or TRBD2 (5 bases each). CDR1 and CDR2 from the germline V gene are SGHTA and FQGNSA. The V end was cut by 4 bases, the J end by 6 bases, with 16 bases between. The CDR3 consists of 15 residues. This chain's CDR3 is CASSSLRDLRNIQYF. The CDR3 coding sequence is TGTGCCAGCAGCTCCCTTAGGGACCTAAGAAACATTCAGTACTTC.

The rearrangement joins TRBV11-2 to TRBJ2-2; D possibly uses TRBD1 or TRBD2 (5 bases each). The V gene's germline CDR1 is SGHAT and CDR2 FQNNGV. The V gene lost 1 base and the J gene lost 3 bases, with 9 bases spanning the gap. The CDR3 is 15 residues long. CDR3 amino acids: CASSLGVGDTGELFF. The CDR3 DNA sequence: TGTGCCAGCAGCTTAGGCGTGGGGGACACCGGGGAGCTGTTTTTT. Full variable domain (remainder filled in from reference TRBV11-2 and TRBJ2-2): EAGVAQSPRYKIIEKRQSVAFWCNPISGHATLYWYQQILGQGPKLLIQFQNNGVVDDSQLPKDRFSAERLKGVDSTLKIQPAKLEDSAVYLCASSLGVGDTGELFFGEGSRLTVL.

This chain uses TRBV13 with TRBJ2-2; 8 nucleotides agree with TRBD2. The CDR3 runs to 15 residues. V dropped 5 bases and J dropped 5; count of bases not matched to a gene: 7. Germline assignment: CDR1 PRHDT and CDR2 FYEKMQ (reference sequence). The CDR3 bases are TGTGCCAGCAGCCGGACTAGCTCTCGAACCGGGGAGCTGTTTTTT. Translated, it gives CASSRTSSRTGELFF.

The CDR3 here is CASSPDQGRMNEQFF. DNA for the CDR3: TGTGCCAGCAGCCCAGACCAGGGGCGGATGAATGAGCAGTTCTTC. V usage is TRBV7-6 and J usage is TRBJ2-1; D is possibly TRBD1 (6 bases). The CDR3 spans 15 residues. Trimming stripped 5 bases from V and 7 bases from J, with 18 bases between. In germline, CDR1 is SGHVS, CDR2 FNYEAQ.

In DNA, the CDR3 is TGCGCCAACACGGCGGGGGATCGCTGGCGCGAGCAGTACTTC. Amino acid sequence: CANTAGDRWREQYF. The gene calls are TRBV23-1 and TRBJ2-7, with 7 bases that match TRBD2. TRBV23-1 is identified as an open reading frame with a role that is uncertain. The CDR3 runs to 14 residues. Germline trimming cut 10 bases from V and 6 bases from J; bases unmatched to any gene: 15.

The V and J genes are TRBV10-1 and TRBJ2-1; D is ambiguous. The germline V gene encodes CDR1 WNHNN and CDR2 SYGVQD (reference sequence). V was shortened by 3 bases and J by 1 base, with 7 bases between the two germline ends. The CDR3 runs 14 residues. The CDR3 sequence: CASSDRGSYNEQFF. The DNA for the CDR3 is TGCGCCAGCAGTGATCGCGGATCCTACAATGAGCAGTTCTTC.

V gene TRBV12-5 combines with J gene TRBJ2-3, with D hard to call. The germline CDR1 and CDR2 sequences are LGHNT and FRNRAP. The CDR3 sequence is 18 residues long. Trimming removed 0 bases at V and 0 bases at J, with 16 bases between. DNA of the CDR3: TGTGCTAGTGGTTTGGTACTTATCAACCCTGCTAGCACAGATACGCAGTATTTT. Amino acids: CASGLVLINPASTDTQYF.

The chain is built from TRBV4-1 and TRBJ1-2; 7 nucleotides align to TRBD1. With 6 bases clipped from V and 8 bases from J, the junction kept 15 bases outside the gene matches. The germline V gene has CDR1 MGHRA and CDR2 YSYEKL. This CDR3 is built from 15 residues. The CDR3 region has the DNA TGCGCCAGCAGTACGGCGGGCAGGGGGTCTCGGGGCTACACCTTC. This codes for CASSTAGRGSRGYTF.

This clonotype was counted once. J is TRBJ2-7 and V is TRBV11-1, with 8 nucleotides matching TRBD1. The CDR3 has 13 residues. Germline values: CDR1 SGHAT, CDR2 FQDESV (reference sequence). The V segment lost 3 bases and the J segment 4 bases; nucleotides outside the gene matches: 2. CDR3 loop: CASSFGQGYEQYF. As DNA, the CDR3 is TGTGCCAGCAGCTTTGGACAGGGTTACGAGCAGTACTTC.

This rearrangement joins TRBV7-6 to TRBJ1-1; unclear D gene. The CDR3 is made up of 14 amino acids. The V end lost 1 base, the J end lost 5 bases, and 11 bases lay between the germline ends. Per germline, CDR1 SGHVS and CDR2 FNYEAQ. The CDR3 DNA reads as TGTGCCAGCAGCTTAGTCTTTGAGGAAACTGAAGCTTTCTTT. This translates into CASSLVFEETEAFF.

CDR3 DNA sequence: TGTGCCAGCAGCCTGAGGGGGGAGACCCAGTACTTC. Residues: CASSLRGETQYF. The rearrangement joins TRBV5-6 to TRBJ2-5; D may be TRBD1 (6 bases). This CDR3 has 12 amino acids. With 4 bases removed from V and 5 bases from J, the gap between germline ends came to 9 bases. CDR1 is SGHDT and CDR2 is YYEEEE in the germline V gene.

This chain connects TRBV7-9 to TRBJ2-3; TRBD1 aligns across 9 bases. Germline V gene sequence: CDR1 SEHNR, CDR2 FQNEAQ (reference sequence). The CDR3 is 14 residues long. With V trimmed by 4 bases and J by 8 bases, 7 bases remained unmatched. The CDR3 reads CASSSRDRVGTQYF. CDR3 DNA: TGTGCCAGCAGCTCCCGGGACAGGGTCGGTACGCAGTATTTT.

V and J are TRBV23-1 and TRBJ1-6; no clear D. TRBV23-1 is an open reading frame whose function is uncertain. CDR3 size: 16 residues. V lost 2 bases and J lost 0, with 8 bases in between. The CDR3 region is CASSQTLSSYNSPLHF. The CDR3 DNA follows: TGCGCCAGCAGTCAAACCCTAAGCTCCTATAATTCACCCCTCCACTTT.

The V and J genes are TRBV4-2 and TRBJ1-5, with D perhaps TRBD1 (6 bases). The V and J ends lost 1 base and 3 bases respectively, with 16 bases between them. Germline loops: CDR1 LGHNA, CDR2 YNFKEQ. The CDR3 is 17 residues long. In DNA form, the CDR3 reads TGTGCCAGCAGCCAAGGGGCGGGAAGGGGGAACAATCAGCCCCAGCATTTT. Protein sequence: CASSQGAGRGNNQPQHF.

The V and J genes are TRBV10-3 and TRBJ1-1, with TRBD1 matching over 7 bases. V shed 6 bases and J 4 bases; nucleotides not matched to a gene: 8. Germline loops: CDR1 ENHRY, CDR2 SYGVKD. The CDR3 totals 14 residues. CDR3 DNA: TGTGCCATCAGACAGGGGTTGGATTCCACTGAAGCTTTCTTT. It specifies CAIRQGLDSTEAFF.

The J gene is TRBJ2-7, the V gene TRBV12-3 or TRBV12-4; D possibly corresponds to TRBD2 (5 bases). V was pared by 5 bases and J by 7 bases, with 12 bases between. This CDR3 contains 12 residues. This CDR3 is CASSADLGEQYF. In nucleotides, the CDR3 is TGTGCCAGCAGTGCGGACTTAGGAGAGCAGTACTTC.

The chain links TRBV15 to TRBJ1-2; 7 bases fit TRBD1. The V gene's germline CDR1 is LNHNV and CDR2 YYDKDF (reference sequence). Trimming removed 2 bases from V and 5 bases from J; junction bases left unmatched: 5. CDR3 size: 14 residues. This CDR3 reads CATSRRQGTYGYTF. As DNA, the CDR3 is TGTGCCACCAGCAGACGACAGGGAACATATGGCTACACCTTC.

The chain links TRBV11-1 to TRBJ2-2, with TRBD2 as a possible D gene (5 bases). The CDR3 has 15 amino acids. CDR1 is SGHAT and CDR2 is FQDESV in the germline V gene (reference sequence). V dropped 4 bases and J dropped 3 bases, with 12 bases sitting between them. CDR3 sequence (DNA): TGTGCCAGCAGCTCTAGCCGGGGAGACACCGGGGAGCTGTTTTTT. Protein sequence: CASSSSRGDTGELFF. The full variable domain, rest sourced from reference TRBV11-1 and TRBJ2-2, is EAEVAQSPRYKITEKSQAVAFWCDPISGHATLYWYRQILGQGPELLVQFQDESVVDDSQLPKDRFSAERLKGVDSTLKIQPAELGDSAMYLCASSSSRGDTGELFFGEGSRLTVL.

The chain joins TRBV29-1 to TRBJ2-7, with TRBD1 identical over 7 bases. This CDR3 has 13 amino acids. V was clipped by 5 bases and J by 3 bases; unmatched bases: 7. Germline CDR1 is SQVTM and CDR2 is ANQGSEA. The CDR3 region has the DNA TGCAGCGTTATCCGACAGGGAATCTACGAGCAGTACTTC. Translating it yields CSVIRQGIYEQYF.

The chain is built from TRBV15 and TRBJ2-3; possible D gene TRBD2, 6 bases. Trimming cost V 6 bases and J 1 base, with 20 bases left between them. The CDR3 is made up of 17 amino acids. CDR1 LNHNV and CDR2 YYDKDF come from the germline V gene (reference sequence). CDR3 sequence reads: CATRKTTGGRGTDTQYF. As DNA, the CDR3 is TGTGCCACCAGAAAAACGACCGGGGGAAGGGGCACAGATACGCAGTATTTT.

The chain employs TRBV18 and TRBJ2-1; 7 bases are shared with TRBD2. The germline V gene encodes CDR1 KGHSH and CDR2 LQKENI. This CDR3 region has 14 residues. The junction had 5 bases not matched to a gene; V was cut back by 5 bases and J by 4 bases. In DNA, the CDR3 is TGTGCCAGCTCAACTAGCGTACAATACAATGAGCAGTTCTTC. Translated, it gives CASSTSVQYNEQFF.